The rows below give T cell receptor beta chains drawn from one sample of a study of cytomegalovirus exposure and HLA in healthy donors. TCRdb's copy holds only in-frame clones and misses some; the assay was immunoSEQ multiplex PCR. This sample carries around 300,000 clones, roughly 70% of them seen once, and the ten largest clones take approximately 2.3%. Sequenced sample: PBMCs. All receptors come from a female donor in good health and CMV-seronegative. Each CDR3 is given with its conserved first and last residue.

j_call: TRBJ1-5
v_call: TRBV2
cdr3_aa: CASQGQGNQPQHF

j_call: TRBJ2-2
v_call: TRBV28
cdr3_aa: CASSLYRANTGELFF

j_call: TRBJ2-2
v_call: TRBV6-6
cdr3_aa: CASSQGWGYTGELFF

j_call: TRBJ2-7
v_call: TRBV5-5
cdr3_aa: CASSHTGAGLTYEQYF

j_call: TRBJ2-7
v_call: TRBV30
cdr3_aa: CAWSVGGRYTYEQYF

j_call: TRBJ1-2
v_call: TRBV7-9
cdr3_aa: CASSPPGREGHGYTF

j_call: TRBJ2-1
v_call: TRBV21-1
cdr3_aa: CASSNNGTGGYNEQFF

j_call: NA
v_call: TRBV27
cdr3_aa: CASSLLRPASEQYF

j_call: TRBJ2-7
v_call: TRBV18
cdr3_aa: CASSRDSYEQYF

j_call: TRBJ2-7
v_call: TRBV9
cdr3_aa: CASSQTGLAGGSHYEQYF

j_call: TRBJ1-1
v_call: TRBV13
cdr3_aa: CASSPTTGGTKAFF

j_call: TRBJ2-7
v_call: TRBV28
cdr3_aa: CASSLSLLYEQYF

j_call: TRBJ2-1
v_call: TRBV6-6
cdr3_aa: CASSYRGQGANEQFF

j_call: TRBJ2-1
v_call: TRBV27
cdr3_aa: CASSPLTSNKYNEQFF

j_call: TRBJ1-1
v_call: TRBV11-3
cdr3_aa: CASSRGQGASEAFF

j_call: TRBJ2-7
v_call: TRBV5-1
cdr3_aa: CASTGQGHEQYF

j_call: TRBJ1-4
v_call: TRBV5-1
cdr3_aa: CATQRGPDEKLFF

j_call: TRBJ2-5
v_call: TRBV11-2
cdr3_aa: CASSLDLMVRETQYF

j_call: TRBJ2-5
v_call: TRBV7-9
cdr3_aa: CSSSQTGETQYF

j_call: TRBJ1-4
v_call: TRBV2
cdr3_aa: CASIWGGKLFF

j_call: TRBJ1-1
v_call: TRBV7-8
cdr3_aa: CASSSDVAGRTIEAFF

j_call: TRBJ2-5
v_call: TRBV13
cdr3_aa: CASSARSQILETQYF